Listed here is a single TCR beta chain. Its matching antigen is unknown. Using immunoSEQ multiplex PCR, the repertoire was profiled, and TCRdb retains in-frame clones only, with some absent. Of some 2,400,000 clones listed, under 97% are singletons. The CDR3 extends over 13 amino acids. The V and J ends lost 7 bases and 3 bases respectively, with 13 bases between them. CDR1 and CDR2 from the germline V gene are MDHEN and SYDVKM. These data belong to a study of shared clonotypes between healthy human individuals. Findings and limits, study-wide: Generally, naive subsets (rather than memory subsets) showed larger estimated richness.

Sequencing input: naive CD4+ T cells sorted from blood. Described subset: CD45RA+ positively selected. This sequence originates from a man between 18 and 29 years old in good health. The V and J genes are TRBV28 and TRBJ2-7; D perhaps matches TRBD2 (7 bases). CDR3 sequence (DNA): TGTGCCAGCACCGGGGGAGGGGGCTACGAGCAGTACTTC. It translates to CASTGGGGYEQYF.